These T cell receptor beta chains were read from a single sample in a study of blood T cell repertoires in COVID-19. Libraries were prepared by immunoSEQ multiplex PCR; TCRdb keeps only in-frame clonotypes and omits some of them. The sample yields some 200,000 clones, roughly 80% seen once. The sequenced sample consisted of peripheral blood. The receptor set was obtained from a woman in her 70s with acute or convalescent COVID-19. Both conserved end residues are part of each CDR3. D genes are given only for firm matches. Expanded clones are given a class, and other clones once, few, many or no size at all.

d_call j_call clone_size v_call cdr3_aa cdr3_nt
- TRBJ2-7 - TRBV5-1 CASKGEYEQYF TGCGCCAGCAAAGGGGAATACGAGCAGTACTTC
- TRBJ2-1 - TRBV27 CASRLLEYNEQFF TGTGCCAGCAGACTCCTAGAATACAATGAGCAGTTCTTC
TRBD1 TRBJ2-4 - TRBV2 CASSEGQAASAKNIQYF TGTGCCAGCTCCGAAGGACAGGCGGCCTCGGCCAAAAACATTCAGTACTTC
- TRBJ1-5 once TRBV18 CASLGGRDQPQHF TGTGCCAGCTTAGGGGGACGCGATCAGCCCCAGCATTTT
- TRBJ1-4 few TRBV15 CATSERGWANEKLFF TGTGCCACCAGCGAGCGCGGTTGGGCTAATGAAAAACTGTTTTTT
- TRBJ2-1 - TRBV7-8 CASSSRTAYNEQFF TGTGCCAGCAGCTCCCGGACAGCCTACAATGAGCAGTTCTTC
TRBD1 TRBJ1-2 few TRBV6-6 CASSLTGDGYTF TGTGCCAGCAGTTTAACAGGGGATGGCTACACCTTC
- TRBJ2-7 - TRBV2 CASSERESSYEQYF TGTGCCAGCAGTGAACGGGAGAGCTCCTACGAGCAGTACTTC
- TRBJ1-2 few TRBV29-1 CSVYSHDSDYGYTF TGCAGCGTTTACTCGCATGACAGTGACTATGGCTACACCTTC
TRBD1 TRBJ2-5 - TRBV30 CAWSALQGPKRETQYF TGTGCCTGGAGTGCCCTACAGGGGCCGAAGCGGGAGACCCAGTACTTC
TRBD1 TRBJ2-7 few TRBV10-3 CALGADRGNQYEQYF TGTGCCCTCGGAGCTGACAGGGGTAACCAATACGAGCAGTACTTC
- TRBJ2-5 - TRBV7-2 CASSRGTRETQYF TGTGCCAGCAGCCGGGGTACACGGGAGACCCAGTACTTC
- TRBJ2-7 - TRBV5-1 CASSSGLATYEQYF TGCGCCAGCAGCTCCGGACTCGCGACCTACGAGCAGTACTTC
- TRBJ2-3 - TRBV10-2 CASSRGTSTDTQYF TGCGCCAGCAGCCGGGGGACTAGCACAGATACGCAGTATTTT
TRBD2 TRBJ2-2 - TRBV6-5 CASSYYPSGGTGELFF TGTGCCAGCAGTTACTACCCTAGCGGGGGCACCGGGGAGCTGTTTTTT
- TRBJ1-2 few TRBV4-1 CASSQDQRGYGYTF TGCGCCAGCAGCCAAGATCAACGGGGCTATGGCTACACCTTC
- TRBJ1-4 - TRBV15 CATRDPAANEKLFF TGTGCCACCAGAGACCCAGCGGCTAATGAAAAACTGTTTTTT
- TRBJ1-3 - TRBV7-2 CASSYTGDHSGNTIYF TGTGCCAGCAGTTATACCGGAGATCACTCTGGAAACACCATATATTTT
TRBD1 TRBJ2-7 - TRBV10-1 CAITGQGSYEQYF TGCGCCATTACGGGACAGGGGAGTTACGAGCAGTACTTC
- TRBJ2-7 - TRBV19 CASSMVRGSYEQYF TGTGCCAGTAGTATGGTCCGGGGCTCCTACGAGCAGTACTTC
- TRBJ2-2 - TRBV6-1 CASSGVGAAGVGELFF TGTGCCAGCAGTGGGGTGGGAGCGGCCGGAGTAGGGGAGCTGTTTTTT
TRBD2 TRBJ2-7 - TRBV3-1/TRBV3-2 CASSQGTLAGQEQYF TGTGCCAGCAGCCAAGGAACCCTAGCGGGGCAAGAGCAGTACTTC
- TRBJ1-4 - TRBV3-1/TRBV3-2 CASSQTVVGEKLFF TGTGCCAGCAGCCAGACAGTCGTTGGAGAAAAACTGTTTTTT
- TRBJ1-4 - TRBV5-4 CASSLKGGPEKLFF TGTGCCAGCAGCTTGAAGGGAGGCCCTGAAAAACTGTTTTTT
TRBD2 TRBJ2-1 - TRBV7-7 CASPGGGSSYNEQFF TGTGCCAGCCCCGGGGGGGGGAGCTCCTACAATGAGCAGTTCTTC
- TRBJ2-6 few TRBV27 CASRLQGSFGANVLTF TGTGCCAGCAGGTTACAGGGTTCGTTCGGGGCCAACGTCCTGACTTTC
TRBD1 TRBJ1-4 - TRBV5-1 CASSLGGTGSTNEKLFF TGCGCCAGCAGCTTGGGCGGGACAGGGTCAACTAATGAAAAACTGTTTTTT
TRBD2 TRBJ2-3 - TRBV4-1 CASSPDGGDTQYF TGCGCCAGCAGCCCGGACGGGGGGGATACGCAGTATTTT
- TRBJ2-2 once TRBV15 CATSSSRDIRTGELFF TGTGCCACCAGCAGCTCCCGGGACATTCGCACCGGGGAGCTGTTTTTT
- TRBJ1-1 - TRBV2 CASSEDHPRLKAFF TGTGCCAGCAGTGAGGATCATCCTAGGCTTAAAGCTTTCTTT
TRBD1 TRBJ2-1 few TRBV19 CASCDAPSGQGRNEQFF TGTGCCAGTTGTGATGCCCCGTCGGGACAGGGCCGAAATGAGCAGTTCTTC
- TRBJ2-1 - TRBV29-1 CSATGSSYNEQFF TGCAGCGCGACCGGGAGCTCCTACAATGAGCAGTTCTTC
TRBD1 TRBJ2-7 - TRBV30 CAWSRGPWDYEQYF TGTGCCTGGAGTAGGGGGCCCTGGGACTACGAGCAGTACTTC
- TRBJ1-2 - TRBV5-6 CASSLAGGLPYGYTF TGTGCCAGCAGCTTGGCCGGTGGACTCCCATATGGCTACACCTTC
TRBD1 TRBJ1-4 many TRBV4-2 CASAPGQGNEKLFF TGTGCCAGCGCACCGGGACAGGGCAATGAAAAACTGTTTTTT
- TRBJ1-4 - TRBV6-5 CASNAETGGNEKLFF TGTGCCAGCAATGCCGAGACAGGCGGTAATGAAAAACTGTTTTTT
TRBD1 TRBJ1-6 - TRBV6-2/TRBV6-3 CASSYSPDRKNSPLHF TGTGCCAGCAGTTACTCGCCGGACAGGAAGAATTCACCCCTCCACTTT
TRBD2 TRBJ2-1 once TRBV10-3 CASSIGLDDEQFF TGTGCCTCATCAATAGGACTAGACGATGAGCAGTTCTTC
- TRBJ1-4 few TRBV6-5 CASSSMFEGLNEKLFF TGTGCCAGCAGTTCGATGTTCGAAGGACTTAATGAAAAACTGTTTTTT
- TRBJ1-2 - TRBV5-6 CASSFGGREGYTF TGTGCCAGCAGCTTCGGTGGGAGGGAGGGCTACACCTTC
- TRBJ2-2 - TRBV6-5 CASRTDRTTGELFF TGTGCCTCGCGGACGGACAGAACCACCGGGGAGCTGTTTTTT
- TRBJ2-7 - TRBV7-6 CASSLGGREAEQYF TGTGCCAGCAGTTTAGGAGGGCGCGAGGCCGAGCAGTACTTC
- TRBJ1-3 - TRBV10-3 CAISAHVGGSGNTIYF TGTGCCATCAGTGCCCATGTGGGGGGCTCTGGAAACACCATATATTTT
- TRBJ1-3 - TRBV6-5 CASSQGSGNTIYF TGTGCCAGCAGTCAGGGGTCGGGAAACACCATATATTTT
TRBD1 TRBJ2-7 once TRBV5-1 CASSSGQGEYEQYF TGCGCCAGCAGCTCGGGACAGGGAGAATACGAGCAGTACTTC
- TRBJ1-2 - TRBV7-8 CASSPTVNYGYTF TGTGCCAGCAGCCCGACAGTCAACTATGGCTACACCTTC
TRBD2 TRBJ2-7 - TRBV11-1 CASSRERGAYEQYF TGTGCCAGCAGCCGGGAGCGGGGGGCCTACGAGCAGTACTTC
- TRBJ1-5 - TRBV5-5 CASSSGSGTNQPQHF TGTGCCAGCAGCTCGGGGTCGGGAACCAATCAGCCCCAGCATTTT
- TRBJ2-5 - TRBV6-2/TRBV6-3 CASSYERWLGETQYF TGTGCCAGCAGTTACGAACGGTGGCTGGGCGAGACCCAGTACTTC
- TRBJ2-1 - TRBV12-2 CASRREDVWWFNEQFF TGTGCAAGTCGCCGGGAGGACGTCTGGTGGTTCAATGAGCAGTTCTTC
TRBD1 TRBJ1-1 few TRBV11-2 CASSLGRQGMNTEAFF TGTGCCAGCAGCTTAGGAAGACAGGGCATGAACACTGAAGCTTTCTTT
TRBD2 TRBJ2-3 - TRBV18 CASSQKTSGASTDTQYF TGTGCCAGCTCACAAAAGACTAGCGGGGCGTCGACAGATACGCAGTATTTT
- TRBJ1-4 few TRBV11-2 CASSLVGGALNEKLFF TGTGCCAGCAGCTTAGTAGGCGGGGCCCTTAATGAAAAACTGTTTTTT
TRBD1 TRBJ1-5 medium-sized TRBV2 CASSPIGTGYQPQHF TGTGCCAGCAGTCCCATAGGGACAGGGTATCAGCCCCAGCATTTT